This entry describes one T cell receptor (beta chain). Its target is unknown. This specimen comes from a study of shared clonotypes between healthy human individuals. The wider study: Donors were a couple of women and a few men aged 18 to 49.

Investigators spread the genomic DNA of each subset evenly over several immunoSEQ plates. The team ran DNA from unsorted PBMCs on ten immunoSEQ deep assay plates for sequencing. Clones were read by immunoSEQ multiplex PCR, and TCRdb kept only the in-frame ones, dropping some. The data show roughly 490,000 clones, with about 79% seen just once and 10% to 15% held by the top ten. Findings and caveats of the study: Tissue TCR repertoires likely differ from these blood-only repertoires.

Trimming removed 2 bases from V and 4 bases from J; junction bases left unmatched: 11. From germline, CDR1 is MNHEY and CDR2 SMNVEV (reference sequence). The CDR3 spans 17 residues. This sequence joins TRBV27 and TRBJ1-5, with 7 bases aligning to TRBD1. This receptor was taken from a woman in her 40s in good health. Some clones in this sample may be carry-over from other donors' samples. Source material: PBMCs. The CDR3 reads CASSLRAPGQTNQPQHF. CDR3 nucleotides: TGTGCCAGCAGTTTACGGGCGCCGGGACAGACTAATCAGCCCCAGCATTTT.